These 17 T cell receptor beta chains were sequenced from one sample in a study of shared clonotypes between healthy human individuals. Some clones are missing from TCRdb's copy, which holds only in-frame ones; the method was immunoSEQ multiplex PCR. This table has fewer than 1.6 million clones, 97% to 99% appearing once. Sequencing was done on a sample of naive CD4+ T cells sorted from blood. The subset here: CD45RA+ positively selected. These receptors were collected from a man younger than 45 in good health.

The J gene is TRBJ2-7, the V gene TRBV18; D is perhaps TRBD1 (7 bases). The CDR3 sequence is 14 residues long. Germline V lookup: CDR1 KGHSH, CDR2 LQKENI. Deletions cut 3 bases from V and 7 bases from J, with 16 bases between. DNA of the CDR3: TGTGCCAGCTCACCTCCAGGGGGGCTAAGAGAGCAGTACTTC. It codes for CASSPPGGLREQYF.

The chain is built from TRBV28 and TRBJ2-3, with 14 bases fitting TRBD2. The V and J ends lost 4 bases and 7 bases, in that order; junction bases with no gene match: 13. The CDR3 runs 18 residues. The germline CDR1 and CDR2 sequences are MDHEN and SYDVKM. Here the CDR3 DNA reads TGTGCCAGCAGTTCGCCGGGACTAGCGGGAGCCCAGTACTATACGCAGTATTTT. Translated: CASSSPGLAGAQYYTQYF.

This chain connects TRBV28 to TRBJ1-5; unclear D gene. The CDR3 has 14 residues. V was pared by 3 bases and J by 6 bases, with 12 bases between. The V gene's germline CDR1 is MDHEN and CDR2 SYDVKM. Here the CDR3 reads CASSLARAFQPQHF. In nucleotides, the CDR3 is TGTGCCAGCAGTTTGGCTAGGGCTTTTCAGCCCCAGCATTTT. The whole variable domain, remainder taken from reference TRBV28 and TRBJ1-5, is DVKVTQSSRYLVKRTGEKVFLECVQDMDHENMFWYRQDPGLGLRLIYFSYDVKMKEKGDIPEGYSVSREKKERFSLILESASTNQTSMYLCASSLARAFQPQHFGDGTRLSIL.

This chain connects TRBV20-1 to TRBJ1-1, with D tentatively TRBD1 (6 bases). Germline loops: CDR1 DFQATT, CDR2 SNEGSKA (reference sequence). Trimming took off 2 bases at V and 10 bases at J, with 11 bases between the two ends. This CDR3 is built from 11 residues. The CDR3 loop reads CSARQQGSAFF. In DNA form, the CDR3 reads TGCAGTGCTAGACAACAGGGATCAGCTTTCTTT.

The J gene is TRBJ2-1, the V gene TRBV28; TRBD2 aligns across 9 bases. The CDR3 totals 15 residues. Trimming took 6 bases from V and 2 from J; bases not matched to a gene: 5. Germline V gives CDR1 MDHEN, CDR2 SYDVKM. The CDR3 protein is CASRRTSETYNEQFF. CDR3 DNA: TGTGCCAGCAGAAGGACTAGCGAGACCTACAATGAGCAGTTCTTC.

The CDR3 DNA is TGTGCCAGCAGATCAGGGTTTTGGGAGACCCAGTACTTC. Residues: CASRSGFWETQYF. J is TRBJ2-5 and V is TRBV6-5; a possible D gene is TRBD1 (5 bases). Germline CDR1 reads MNHEY; CDR2 reads SVGAGI. CDR3 length equals 13 residues. V was trimmed by 6 bases and J by 5 bases, leaving 13 bases between them.

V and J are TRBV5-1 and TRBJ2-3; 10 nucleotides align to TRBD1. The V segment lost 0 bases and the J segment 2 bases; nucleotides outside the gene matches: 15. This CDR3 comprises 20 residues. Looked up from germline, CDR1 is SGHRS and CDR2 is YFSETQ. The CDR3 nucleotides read TGCGCCAGCAGCTTGGGGACAGGGGGATTGTTAGTGGCGTTCACAGATACGCAGTATTTT. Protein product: CASSLGTGGLLVAFTDTQYF.

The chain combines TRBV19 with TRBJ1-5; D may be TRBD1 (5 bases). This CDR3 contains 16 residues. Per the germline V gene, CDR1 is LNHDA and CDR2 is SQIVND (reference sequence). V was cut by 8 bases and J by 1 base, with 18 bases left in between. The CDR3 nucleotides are TGTGCCAGTCGCTCCCCGGGGGGGATAAGCAATCAGCCCCAGCATTTT. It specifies CASRSPGGISNQPQHF.

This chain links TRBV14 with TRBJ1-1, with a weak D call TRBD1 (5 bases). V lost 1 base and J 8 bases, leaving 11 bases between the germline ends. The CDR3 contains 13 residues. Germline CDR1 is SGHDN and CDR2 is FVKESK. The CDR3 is CASSQVDSTEAFF. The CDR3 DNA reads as TGTGCCAGCAGCCAAGTTGACAGCACCGAAGCTTTCTTT.

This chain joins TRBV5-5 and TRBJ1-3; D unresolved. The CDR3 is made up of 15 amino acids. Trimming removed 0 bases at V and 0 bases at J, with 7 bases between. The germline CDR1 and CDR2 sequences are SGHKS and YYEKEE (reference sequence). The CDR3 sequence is CASSLEGTSGNTIYF. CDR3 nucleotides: TGTGCCAGCAGCTTGGAGGGAACCTCTGGAAACACCATATATTTT.

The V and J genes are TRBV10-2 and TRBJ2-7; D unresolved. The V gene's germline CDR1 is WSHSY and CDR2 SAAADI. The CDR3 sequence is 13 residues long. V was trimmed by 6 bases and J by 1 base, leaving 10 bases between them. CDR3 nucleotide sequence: TGCGCCAGCAGGGCTGGCGAATCCTACGAGCAGTACTTC. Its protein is CASRAGESYEQYF.

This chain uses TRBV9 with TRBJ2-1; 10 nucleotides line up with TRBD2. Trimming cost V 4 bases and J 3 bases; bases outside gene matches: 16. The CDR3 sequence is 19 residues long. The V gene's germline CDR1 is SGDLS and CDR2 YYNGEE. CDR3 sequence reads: CASSPDPRTSSGSYNEQFF. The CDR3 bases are TGTGCCAGCAGCCCCGACCCCCGGACCTCTAGCGGGAGCTACAATGAGCAGTTCTTC.

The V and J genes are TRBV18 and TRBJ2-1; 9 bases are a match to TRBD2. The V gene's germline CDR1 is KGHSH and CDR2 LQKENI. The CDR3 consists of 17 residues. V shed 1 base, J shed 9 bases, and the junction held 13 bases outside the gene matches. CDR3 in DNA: TGTGCCAGCTCACCACTAGAAGTAAATAGCGGGAGTGGTGAGCAGTTCTTC. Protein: CASSPLEVNSGSGEQFF.

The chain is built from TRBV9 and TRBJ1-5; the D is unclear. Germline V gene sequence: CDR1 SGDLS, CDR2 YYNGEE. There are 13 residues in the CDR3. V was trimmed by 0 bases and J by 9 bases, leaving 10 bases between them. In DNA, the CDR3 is TGTGCCAGCAGCGTAGCGACGGGGTGGCCCCAGCATTTT. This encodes CASSVATGWPQHF.

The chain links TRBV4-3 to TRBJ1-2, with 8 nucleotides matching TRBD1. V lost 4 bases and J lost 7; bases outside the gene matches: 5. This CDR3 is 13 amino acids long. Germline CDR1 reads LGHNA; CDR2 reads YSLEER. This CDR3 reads CASSPGQGPGYTF. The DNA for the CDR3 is TGCGCCAGCAGCCCAGGACAGGGCCCTGGCTACACCTTC.

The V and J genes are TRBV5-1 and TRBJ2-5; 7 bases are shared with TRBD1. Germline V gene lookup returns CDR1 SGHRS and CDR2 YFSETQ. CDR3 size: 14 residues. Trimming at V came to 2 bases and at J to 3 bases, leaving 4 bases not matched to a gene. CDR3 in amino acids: CASSFRDSKETQYF. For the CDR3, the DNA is TGCGCCAGCAGCTTCCGGGACAGTAAAGAGACCCAGTACTTC.

The CDR3 DNA reads as TGTGCCAGCAGCGTAACAGGGGGCTCTGGGAACACTGAAGCTTTCTTT. It translates to CASSVTGGSGNTEAFF. The rearrangement links TRBV5-4 to TRBJ1-1; TRBD1 aligns across 9 bases. The J segment lost 1 base and the V segment lost 4 bases, leaving 8 bases of the junction unmatched. Per germline, CDR1 SGHNT and CDR2 YYREEE (reference sequence). The CDR3 has 16 amino acids.